This TCR beta chain derives from a study of OX40 agonist ivuxolimab in advanced cancers. Study-level information: Those enrolled were about 82% male, with a mean age of around 55 years and ages from 23 to 79.

Germline assignment: CDR1 SNHLY and CDR2 FYNNEI. This CDR3 region has 15 residues. V lost 6 bases to trimming and J lost 3 bases, with 15 bases between them. The table lists this clone with a few counts. Profiling relied on immunoSEQ multiplex PCR, and the TCRdb table lists in-frame clones only, not all of them. The sample carries 55,000 to 80,000 clones, 85% recorded once. V usage is TRBV2 and J usage is TRBJ1-5; D gene ambiguous. The source was CD4+ or CD8+ T cells sorted from blood, collected in a trial of the OX40 agonist ivuxolimab. The sequence came from an adult with an advanced solid tumor such as melanoma, head and neck, liver or kidney cancer. The CDR3 region has the DNA TGTGCCAGCAGCATCCGTACAGCGGACAATCAGCCCCAGCATTTT. It encodes CASSIRTADNQPQHF.